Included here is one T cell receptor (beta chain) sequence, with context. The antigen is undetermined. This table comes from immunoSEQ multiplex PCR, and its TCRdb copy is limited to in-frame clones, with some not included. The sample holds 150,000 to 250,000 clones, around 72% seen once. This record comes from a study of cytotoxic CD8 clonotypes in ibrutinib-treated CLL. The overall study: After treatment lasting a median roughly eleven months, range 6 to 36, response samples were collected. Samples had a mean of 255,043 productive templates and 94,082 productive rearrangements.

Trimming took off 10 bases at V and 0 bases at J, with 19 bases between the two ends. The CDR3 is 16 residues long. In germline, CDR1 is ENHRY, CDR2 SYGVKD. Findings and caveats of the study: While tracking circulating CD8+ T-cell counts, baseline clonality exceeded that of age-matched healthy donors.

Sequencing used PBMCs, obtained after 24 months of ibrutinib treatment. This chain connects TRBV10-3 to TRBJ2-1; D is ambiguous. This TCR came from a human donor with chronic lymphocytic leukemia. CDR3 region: CATGRVPQSSYNEQFF. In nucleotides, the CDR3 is TGTGCCACAGGCCGGGTCCCACAAAGCTCCTACAATGAGCAGTTCTTC.